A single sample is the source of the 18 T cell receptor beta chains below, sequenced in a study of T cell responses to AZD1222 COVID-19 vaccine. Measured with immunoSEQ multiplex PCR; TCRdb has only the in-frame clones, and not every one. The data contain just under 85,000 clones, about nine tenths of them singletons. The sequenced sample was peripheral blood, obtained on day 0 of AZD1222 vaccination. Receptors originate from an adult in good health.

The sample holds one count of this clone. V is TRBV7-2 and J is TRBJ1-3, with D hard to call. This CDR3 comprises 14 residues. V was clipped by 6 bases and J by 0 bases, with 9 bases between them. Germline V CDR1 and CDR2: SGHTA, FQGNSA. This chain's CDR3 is CASRERPSGNTIYF. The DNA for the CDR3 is TGTGCCAGCAGAGAACGACCCTCTGGAAACACCATATATTTT.

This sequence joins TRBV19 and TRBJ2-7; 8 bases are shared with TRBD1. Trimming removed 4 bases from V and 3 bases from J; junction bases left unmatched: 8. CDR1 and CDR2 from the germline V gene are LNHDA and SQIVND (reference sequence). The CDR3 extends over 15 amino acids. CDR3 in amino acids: CASSTRQGHDYEQYF. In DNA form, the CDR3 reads TGTGCCAGTAGTACCCGACAGGGGCATGACTACGAGCAGTACTTC.

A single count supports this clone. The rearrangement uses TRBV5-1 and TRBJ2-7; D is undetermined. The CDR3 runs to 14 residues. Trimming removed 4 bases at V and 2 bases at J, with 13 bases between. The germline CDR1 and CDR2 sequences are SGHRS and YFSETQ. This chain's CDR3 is CASSPPDGTYEQYF. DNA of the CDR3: TGCGCCAGCAGCCCACCGGACGGTACCTACGAGCAGTACTTC.

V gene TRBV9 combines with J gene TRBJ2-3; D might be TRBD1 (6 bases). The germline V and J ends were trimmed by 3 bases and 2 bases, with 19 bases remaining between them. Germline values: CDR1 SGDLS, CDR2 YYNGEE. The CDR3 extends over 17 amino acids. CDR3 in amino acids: CASSDHRDTAITDTQYF. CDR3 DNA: TGTGCCAGCAGCGACCACCGGGACACGGCCATCACAGATACGCAGTATTTT.

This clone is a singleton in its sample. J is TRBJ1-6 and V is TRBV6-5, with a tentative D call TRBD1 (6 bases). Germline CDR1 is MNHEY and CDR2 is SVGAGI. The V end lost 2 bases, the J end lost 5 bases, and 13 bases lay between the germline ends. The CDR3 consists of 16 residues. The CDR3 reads CASSYRTVGNNSPLHF. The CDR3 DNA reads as TGTGCCAGCAGTTACCGGACAGTCGGAAATAATTCACCCCTCCACTTT.

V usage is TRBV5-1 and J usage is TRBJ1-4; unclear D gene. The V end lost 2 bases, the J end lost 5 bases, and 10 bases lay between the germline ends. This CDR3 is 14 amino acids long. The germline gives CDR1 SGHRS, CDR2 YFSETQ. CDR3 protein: CASSFEGQNEKLFF. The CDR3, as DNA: TGCGCCAGCAGCTTCGAAGGTCAGAATGAAAAACTGTTTTTT.

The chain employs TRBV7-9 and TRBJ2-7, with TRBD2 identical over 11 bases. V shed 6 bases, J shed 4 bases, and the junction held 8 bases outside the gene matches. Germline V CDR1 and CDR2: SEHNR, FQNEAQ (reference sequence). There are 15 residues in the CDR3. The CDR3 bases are TGTGCCAGCAGTGTAGCGGGGGGGCGTCAATACGAGCAGTACTTC. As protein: CASSVAGGRQYEQYF.

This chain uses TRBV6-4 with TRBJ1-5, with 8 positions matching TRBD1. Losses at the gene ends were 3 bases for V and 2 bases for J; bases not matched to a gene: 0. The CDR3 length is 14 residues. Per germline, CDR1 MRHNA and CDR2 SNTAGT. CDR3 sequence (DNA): TGTGCCAGCAGTGAGGGACAGGGCAATCAGCCCCAGCATTTT. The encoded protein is CASSEGQGNQPQHF.

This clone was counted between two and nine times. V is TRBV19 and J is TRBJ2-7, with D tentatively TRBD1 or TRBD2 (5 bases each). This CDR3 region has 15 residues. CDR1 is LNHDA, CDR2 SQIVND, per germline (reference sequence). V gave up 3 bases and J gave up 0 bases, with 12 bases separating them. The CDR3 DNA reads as TGTGCCAGTAGTATCCGGGGCGAATACTCCTACGAGCAGTACTTC. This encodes CASSIRGEYSYEQYF.

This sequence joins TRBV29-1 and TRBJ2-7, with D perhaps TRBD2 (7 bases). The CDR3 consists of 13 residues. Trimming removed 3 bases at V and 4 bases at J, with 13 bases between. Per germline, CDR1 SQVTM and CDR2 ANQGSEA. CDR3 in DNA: TGCAGCGTTGAGGGGGGGGCCGGATACGAGCAGTACTTC. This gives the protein CSVEGGAGYEQYF.

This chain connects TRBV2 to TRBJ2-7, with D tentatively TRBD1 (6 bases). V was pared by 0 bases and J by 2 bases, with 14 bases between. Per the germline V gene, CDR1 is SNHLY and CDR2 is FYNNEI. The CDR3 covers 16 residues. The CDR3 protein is CASSEADQGFAYEQYF. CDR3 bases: TGTGCCAGCAGTGAAGCGGACCAGGGGTTCGCCTACGAGCAGTACTTC. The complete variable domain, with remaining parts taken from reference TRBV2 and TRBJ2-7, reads EPEVTQTPSHQVTQMGQEVILRCVPISNHLYFYWYRQILGQKVEFLVSFYNNEISEKSEIFDDQFSVERPDGSNFTLKIRSTKLEDSAMYFCASSEADQGFAYEQYFGPGTRLTVT.

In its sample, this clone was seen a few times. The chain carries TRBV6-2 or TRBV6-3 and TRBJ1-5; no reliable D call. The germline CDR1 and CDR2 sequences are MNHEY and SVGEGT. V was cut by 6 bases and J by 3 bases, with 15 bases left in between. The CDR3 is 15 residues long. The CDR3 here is CASSKDIGLNQPQHF. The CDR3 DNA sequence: TGTGCCAGCAGCAAAGACATCGGACTCAATCAGCCCCAGCATTTT.

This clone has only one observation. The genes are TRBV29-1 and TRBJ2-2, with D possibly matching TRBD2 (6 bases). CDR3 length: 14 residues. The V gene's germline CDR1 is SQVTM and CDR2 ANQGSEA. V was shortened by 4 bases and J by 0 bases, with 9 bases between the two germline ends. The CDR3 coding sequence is TGCAGCGTTGGCGGGATTGCGAACACCGGGGAGCTGTTTTTT. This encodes CSVGGIANTGELFF.

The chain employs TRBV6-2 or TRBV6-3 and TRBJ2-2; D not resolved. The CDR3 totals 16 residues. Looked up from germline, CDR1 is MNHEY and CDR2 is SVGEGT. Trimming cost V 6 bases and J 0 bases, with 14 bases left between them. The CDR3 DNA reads TGTGCCAGCAGCCCTGGAGACGCCGCGAACACCGGGGAGCTGTTTTTT. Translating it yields CASSPGDAANTGELFF.

The CDR3 sequence: CASSLAGTSGYNEQFF. Here the CDR3 DNA reads TGTGCCAGCAGCTTAGCCGGGACTAGCGGCTACAATGAGCAGTTCTTC. The J gene is TRBJ2-1, the V gene TRBV7-2; 11 bases align to TRBD2. Germline V lookup: CDR1 SGHTA, CDR2 FQGNSA. Losses at the gene ends were 0 bases for V and 3 bases for J; bases not matched to a gene: 1. This CDR3 contains 16 residues.

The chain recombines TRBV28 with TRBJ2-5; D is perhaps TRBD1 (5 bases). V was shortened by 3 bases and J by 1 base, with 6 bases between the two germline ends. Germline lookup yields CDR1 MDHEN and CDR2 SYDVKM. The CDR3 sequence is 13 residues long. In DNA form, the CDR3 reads TGTGCCAGCAGTTTTCAGGGCCAAGAGACCCAGTACTTC. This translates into CASSFQGQETQYF.

The CDR3 spells CASSRPPGTGFYGYTF. The CDR3 DNA follows: TGTGCCAGCAGTCGCCCCCCCGGGACAGGGTTCTATGGCTACACCTTC. This sequence joins TRBV28 and TRBJ1-2; TRBD1 matches 9 bases. This CDR3 spans 16 amino acids. Germline-derived CDR1 and CDR2 are MDHEN and SYDVKM. With V trimmed by 5 bases and J by 4 bases, 11 bases remained unmatched.

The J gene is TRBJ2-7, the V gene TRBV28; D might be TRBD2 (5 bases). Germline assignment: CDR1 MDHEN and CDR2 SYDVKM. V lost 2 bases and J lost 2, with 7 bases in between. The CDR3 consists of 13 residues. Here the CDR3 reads CASSLAAAYEQYF. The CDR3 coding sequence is TGTGCCAGCAGTTTAGCAGCGGCCTACGAGCAGTACTTC.